This TCR beta chain was sequenced in a study of T-cell reconstitution after alpha-beta-depleted transplantation in children. TCRbeta library construction was performed incorporating unique molecular identifiers. TCRdb called the PCR reads again in MiXCR, with one record for every CDR3 protein. The table lists about 110,000 distinct CDR3 sequences, almost 6.5% of them singletons. CDR1 is LGHNA and CDR2 is YNFKEQ in the germline V gene. The CDR3 is made up of 14 amino acids. Trimming removed 3 bases at V and 12 bases at J, with 18 bases between. In regard to this clonotype: As yet, its antigen is unknown.

Study-level results: Fresh T-cell production supplied most of the T-cell counts and diversity seen one year after transplant.

This sequence joins TRBV4-2 and TRBJ2-4, with D unresolved. The sequences come from PBMCs, mostly from graft donor cells, collected 360 days after TCRalphabeta/CD19-depleted stem cell transplant. The clonotype originates from a male patient under 10 years old who had a stem cell transplant for acute lymphoblastic leukemia, so the T cells may come from the graft donor. CDR3 region: CASSHPGFPWSQYF. For the CDR3, the DNA is TGTGCCAGCAGCCACCCCGGGTTCCCCTGGAGTCAGTACTTC.